A selection of T cell receptor beta chains follows, all from one sample in a study of pediatric ulcerative colitis. Profiled with immunoSEQ multiplex PCR; TCRdb holds only in-frame clones, not every one. The data contain around 14,000 clones, about 90% of them singletons. The specimen was blood. All receptors derive from a boy between 5 and 17 years old with moderate ulcerative colitis. Both conserved end residues are part of each CDR3. Each record gives: D gene, CDR3 length, clone size, J gene, V gene, CDR3 protein, CDR3 DNA. D genes are given only for firm matches. The listing skips clone size in some rows; elsewhere it reads once, few, many or a size class.

>TRBD1|16|-|TRBJ2-6|TRBV28
CASSRQGEPGANVLTF
TGTGCCAGCAGCCGACAGGGGGAACCTGGGGCCAACGTCCTGACTTTC
>-|14|once|TRBJ2-3|TRBV19
CASSHTRGADTQYF
TGTGCCAGTAGCCATACTAGAGGGGCAGATACGCAGTATTTT
>-|12|-|TRBJ2-1|TRBV19
CASSIGHNEQFF
TGTGCCAGTAGTATAGGACACAATGAGCAGTTCTTC
>TRBD2|15|-|TRBJ2-7|TRBV19
CASSLIAGGGYEQYF
TGTGCCAGTAGTTTAATAGCGGGAGGGGGCTACGAGCAGTACTTC
>-|15|-|TRBJ1-5|TRBV7-9
CASLLQVSSNQPQHF
TGTGCCAGCCTCTTACAGGTAAGTAGCAATCAGCCCCAGCATTTT
>-|13|-|TRBJ2-7|TRBV9
CASSGDRSYEQYF
TGTGCCAGCAGCGGAGACAGGTCCTACGAGCAGTACTTC
>-|17|-|TRBJ1-5|TRBV21-1
CASIPTKDRAVNQPQHF
TGTGCCAGCATCCCCACCAAAGACAGGGCGGTTAATCAGCCCCAGCATTTT
>TRBD2|18|-|TRBJ2-5|TRBV7-2
CASSLVWEGRGFAETQYF
TGTGCCAGCAGCTTAGTGTGGGAAGGGCGGGGGTTCGCGGAGACCCAGTACTTC
>-|20|-|TRBJ2-7|TRBV21-1
CASSKVGDQMRQGSRYEQYF
TGTGCCAGCAGCAAAGTCGGGGATCAAATGAGACAGGGCAGCCGTTACGAGCAGTACTTC
>-|12|once|TRBJ2-3|TRBV2
CASSLPEDTQYF
TGTGCCAGCAGCCTGCCCGAGGATACGCAGTATTTT
>-|14|-|TRBJ1-1|TRBV6-1
CASIHRVGATEAFF
TGTGCCAGCATTCACAGGGTAGGGGCCACTGAAGCTTTCTTT
>-|15|-|TRBJ2-7|TRBV6-5
CASSYATDQTYEQYF
TGTGCCAGCAGTTATGCGACGGATCAGACCTACGAGCAGTACTTC
>TRBD2|16|-|TRBJ2-7|TRBV28
CASSLARLAGAYEQYF
TGTGCCAGCAGTTTAGCACGACTAGCGGGCGCCTACGAGCAGTACTTC
>TRBD2|19|once|TRBJ2-2|TRBV4-2
CASSQDPIINLAGKAELFF
TGTGCCAGCAGCCAAGATCCAATCATAAACCTAGCGGGGAAGGCGGAGCTGTTTTTT
>-|13|few|TRBJ1-1|TRBV7-9
CASSLAGADEAFF
TGTGCCAGCAGCTTAGCTGGGGCAGACGAAGCTTTCTTT
>-|12|few|TRBJ1-5|TRBV28
CASKSSNQPQHF
TGTGCCAGCAAGTCCTCCAATCAGCCCCAGCATTTT
>TRBD1|19|-|TRBJ2-7|TRBV5-1
CASSSDGETGGIRSYEQYF
TGCGCCAGCAGCTCGGACGGAGAGACAGGGGGTATCCGATCCTACGAGCAGTACTTC
>-|17|-|TRBJ1-1|TRBV5-4
CASSFFIGVPLNTEAFF
TGTGCCAGCAGCTTTTTTATCGGGGTGCCGCTCAACACTGAAGCTTTCTTT
>TRBD2|16|-|TRBJ2-5|TRBV2
CASSGSAGGHQETQYF
TGTGCCAGCAGTGGGTCCGCGGGAGGCCACCAAGAGACCCAGTACTTC
>-|15|-|TRBJ2-6|TRBV11-2
CASSLGFSGANVLTF
TGTGCCAGCAGCCTCGGCTTCTCTGGGGCCAACGTCCTGACTTTC